One T cell receptor (beta chain) is described in this entry. As yet, its antigen is unknown. Germline-derived CDR1 and CDR2 are SGHRS and YFSETQ. The V end was cut by 0 bases, the J end by 3 bases, with 10 bases between. The CDR3 runs 14 residues. The data are from a study of T cells in localized non-small cell lung cancer. Study-level results: Detection in adjacent lung was observed for a median around 50 of the top 100 tumor clones. Higher blood T cell density tracked longer overall survival.

The protocol was immunoSEQ multiplex PCR, while the TCRdb copy is restricted to in-frame clones and leaves out a portion. The repertoire holds just over 1,000 clones, with less than 25% as singletons. Specimen: normal lung tissue next to the tumor, collected before any cancer treatment. The V gene is TRBV5-1, the J gene TRBJ2-7; D is uncertain. The clonotype comes from a male donor at least 60 years old with stage III squamous cell lung carcinoma. CDR3 residues: CASSLAGGYYEQYF. CDR3 DNA: TGCGCCAGCAGCTTGGCGGGCGGCTACTACGAGCAGTACTTC.